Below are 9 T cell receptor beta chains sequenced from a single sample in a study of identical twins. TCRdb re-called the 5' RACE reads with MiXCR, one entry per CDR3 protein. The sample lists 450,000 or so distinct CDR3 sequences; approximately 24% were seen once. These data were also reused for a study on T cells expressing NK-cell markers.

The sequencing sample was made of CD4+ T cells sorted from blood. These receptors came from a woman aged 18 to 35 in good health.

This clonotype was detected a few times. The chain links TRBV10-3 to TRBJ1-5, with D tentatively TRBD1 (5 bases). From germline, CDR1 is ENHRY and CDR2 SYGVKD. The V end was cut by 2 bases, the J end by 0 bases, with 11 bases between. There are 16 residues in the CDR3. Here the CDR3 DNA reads TGTGCCATCAGTGAGGGGGGTCGGTATAGCAATCAGCCCCAGCATTTT. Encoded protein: CAISEGGRYSNQPQHF.

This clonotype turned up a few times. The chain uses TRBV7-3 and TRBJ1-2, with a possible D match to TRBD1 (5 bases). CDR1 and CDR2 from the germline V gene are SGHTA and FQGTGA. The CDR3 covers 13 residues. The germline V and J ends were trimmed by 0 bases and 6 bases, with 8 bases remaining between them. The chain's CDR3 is CASSLTGENGYTF. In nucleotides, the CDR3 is TGTGCCAGCAGCTTAACAGGGGAGAATGGCTACACCTTC.

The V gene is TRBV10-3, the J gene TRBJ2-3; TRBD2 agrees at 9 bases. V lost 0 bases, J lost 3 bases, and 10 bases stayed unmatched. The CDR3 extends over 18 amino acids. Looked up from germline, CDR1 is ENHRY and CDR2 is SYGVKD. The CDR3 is CAISESMVAGVVTDTQYF. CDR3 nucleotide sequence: TGTGCCATCAGTGAGTCGATGGTAGCGGGAGTGGTGACAGATACGCAGTATTTT.

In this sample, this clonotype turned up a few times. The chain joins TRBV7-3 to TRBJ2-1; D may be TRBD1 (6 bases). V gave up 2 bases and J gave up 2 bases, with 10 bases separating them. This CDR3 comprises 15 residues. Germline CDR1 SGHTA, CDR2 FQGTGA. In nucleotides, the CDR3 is TGTGCCAGCAGCTTACCAGGACAGACCTACAATGAGCAGTTCTTC. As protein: CASSLPGQTYNEQFF.

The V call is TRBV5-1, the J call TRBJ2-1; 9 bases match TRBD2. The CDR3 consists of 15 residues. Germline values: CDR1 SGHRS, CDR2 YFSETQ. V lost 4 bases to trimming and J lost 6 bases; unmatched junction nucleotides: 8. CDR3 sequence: CASSASGGPFNEQFF. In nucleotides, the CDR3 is TGCGCCAGCAGCGCCAGCGGGGGGCCGTTCAATGAGCAGTTCTTC.

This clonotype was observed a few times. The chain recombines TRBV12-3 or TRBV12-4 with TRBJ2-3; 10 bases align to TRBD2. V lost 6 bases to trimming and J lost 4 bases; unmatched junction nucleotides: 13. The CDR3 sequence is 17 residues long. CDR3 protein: CASRARERGGFADTQYF. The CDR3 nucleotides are TGTGCCAGCAGGGCCCGGGAGCGGGGGGGCTTCGCAGATACGCAGTATTTT.

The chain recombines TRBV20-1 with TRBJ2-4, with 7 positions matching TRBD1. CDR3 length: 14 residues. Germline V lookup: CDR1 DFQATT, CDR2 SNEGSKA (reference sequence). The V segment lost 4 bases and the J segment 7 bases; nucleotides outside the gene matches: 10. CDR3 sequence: CSAKGQVQGNIQYF. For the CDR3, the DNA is TGCAGTGCTAAAGGACAGGTCCAGGGGAACATTCAGTACTTC.

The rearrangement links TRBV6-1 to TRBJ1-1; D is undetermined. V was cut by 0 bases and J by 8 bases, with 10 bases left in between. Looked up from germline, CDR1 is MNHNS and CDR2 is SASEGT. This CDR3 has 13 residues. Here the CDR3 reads CASSEASAAEAFF. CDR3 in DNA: TGTGCCAGCAGTGAAGCGTCGGCAGCCGAAGCTTTCTTT.

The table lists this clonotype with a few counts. The CDR3: CSAVAGERTEAFF. CDR3 sequence (DNA): TGCAGTGCTGTTGCAGGGGAGCGCACTGAAGCTTTCTTT. This rearrangement joins TRBV20-1 to TRBJ1-1; D might be TRBD1 (6 bases). Per the germline V gene, CDR1 is DFQATT and CDR2 is SNEGSKA (reference sequence). Trimming took off 5 bases at V and 4 bases at J, with 14 bases between the two ends. This CDR3 comprises 13 residues.